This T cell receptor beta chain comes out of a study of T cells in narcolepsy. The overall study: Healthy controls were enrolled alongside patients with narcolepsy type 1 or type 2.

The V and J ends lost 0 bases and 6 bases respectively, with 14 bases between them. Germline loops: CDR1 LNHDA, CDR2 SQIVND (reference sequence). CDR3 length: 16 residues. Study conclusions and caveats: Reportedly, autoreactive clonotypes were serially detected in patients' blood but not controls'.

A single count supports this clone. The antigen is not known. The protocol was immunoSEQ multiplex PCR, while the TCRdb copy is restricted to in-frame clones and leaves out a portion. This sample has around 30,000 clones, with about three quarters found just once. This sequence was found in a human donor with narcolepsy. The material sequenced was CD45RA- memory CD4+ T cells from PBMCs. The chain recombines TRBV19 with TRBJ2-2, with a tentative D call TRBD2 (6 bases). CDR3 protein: CASSIEGGPFPGELFF. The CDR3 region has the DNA TGTGCCAGTAGTATAGAGGGGGGACCGTTCCCCGGGGAGCTGTTTTTT.